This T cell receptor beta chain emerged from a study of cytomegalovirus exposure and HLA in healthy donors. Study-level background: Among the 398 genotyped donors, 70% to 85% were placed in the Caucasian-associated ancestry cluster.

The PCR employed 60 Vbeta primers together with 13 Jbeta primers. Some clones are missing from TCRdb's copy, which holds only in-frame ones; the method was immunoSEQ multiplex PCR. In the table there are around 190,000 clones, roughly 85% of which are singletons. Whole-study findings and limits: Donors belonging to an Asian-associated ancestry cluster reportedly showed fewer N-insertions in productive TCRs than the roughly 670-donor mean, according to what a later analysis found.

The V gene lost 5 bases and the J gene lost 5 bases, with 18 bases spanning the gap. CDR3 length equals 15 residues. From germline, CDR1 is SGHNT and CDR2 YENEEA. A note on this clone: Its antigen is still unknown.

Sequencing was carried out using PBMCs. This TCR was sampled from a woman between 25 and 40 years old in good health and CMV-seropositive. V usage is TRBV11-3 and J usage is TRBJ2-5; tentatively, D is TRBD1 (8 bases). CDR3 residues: CASSQGAGVQETQYF. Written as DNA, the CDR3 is TGTGCCAGCAGCCAGGGGGCGGGGGTCCAGGAGACCCAGTACTTC.